What follows are 30 T cell receptor beta chains derived from one specimen sequenced in a study of T cell responses to AZD1222 COVID-19 vaccine. Only in-frame clones appear in the TCRdb table, and some are missing; sequencing was by immunoSEQ multiplex PCR. The table has approximately 61,000 clones, about 81% seen once. Sample: peripheral blood, taken 28 days after the second AZD1222 dose. Receptor source: an adult who received the AZD1222 COVID-19 vaccine.

The gene calls are TRBV7-8 and TRBJ1-4; D is possibly TRBD1 (5 bases). CDR1 and CDR2 (germline): SGHVS, FQNEAQ. This CDR3 contains 17 residues. Trimming shortened V by 5 bases and J by 0 bases, and 16 bases separated the two germline ends. The CDR3 reads CASSPRRGRPTNEKLFF. The DNA for the CDR3 is TGTGCCAGCAGCCCCCGCCGGGGACGCCCAACTAATGAAAAACTGTTTTTT.

The genes are TRBV28 and TRBJ1-5; no definite D call. From germline, CDR1 is MDHEN and CDR2 SYDVKM. The germline V and J ends were trimmed by 5 bases and 0 bases, with 8 bases remaining between them. There are 14 residues in the CDR3. CDR3 loop: CASSILNSNQPQHF. DNA of the CDR3: TGTGCCAGCAGTATATTAAATAGCAATCAGCCCCAGCATTTT.

The J gene is TRBJ2-7, the V gene TRBV7-6; D may be TRBD2 (6 bases). Trimming cost V 1 base and J 3 bases, with 13 bases left between them. This CDR3 contains 15 residues. The germline CDR1 and CDR2 sequences are SGHVS and FNYEAQ. The CDR3 DNA sequence: TGTGCCAGCAGCTTAGGGGGGGTACCAGTCTACGAGCAGTACTTC. Translated: CASSLGGVPVYEQYF.

This chain connects TRBV5-1 to TRBJ2-7; D is uncertain. Per germline, CDR1 SGHRS and CDR2 YFSETQ. The CDR3 runs 14 residues. Between the trimmed V and J ends, which lost 4 bases and 5 bases, there was a span of 16 bases. The chain's CDR3 is CASSPPETSNEQYF. The CDR3 nucleotides are TGCGCCAGCAGCCCACCCGAAACCTCTAACGAGCAGTACTTC.

The rearrangement links TRBV7-9 to TRBJ2-1; 9 bases match TRBD2. The J segment lost 7 bases and the V segment lost 7 bases, leaving 17 bases of the junction unmatched. CDR3 length equals 17 residues. CDR1 and CDR2 from the germline V gene are SEHNR and FQNEAQ (reference sequence). The CDR3 region is CASNNLGTGLAVNEQFF. The CDR3 DNA is TGTGCCAGCAACAACTTGGGCACGGGACTAGCTGTAAATGAGCAGTTCTTC.

This clone was recorded once. This chain links TRBV9 with TRBJ1-5, with 7 positions matching TRBD1. Trimming took 0 bases from V and 4 from J; bases not matched to a gene: 4. Germline V gene lookup returns CDR1 SGDLS and CDR2 YYNGEE. The CDR3 is 15 residues long. The CDR3 DNA follows: TGTGCCAGCAGCGTAGATGGGGACAGAAATCAGCCCCAGCATTTT. Translated: CASSVDGDRNQPQHF.

The rearrangement uses TRBV19 and TRBJ1-5; no firm D call. The germline V gene encodes CDR1 LNHDA and CDR2 SQIVND (reference sequence). Deletions cut 1 base from V and 6 bases from J, with 10 bases between. The CDR3 extends over 14 amino acids. CDR3 bases: TGTGCCAGTAGTATAGCAAGGGTTGGTCAGCCCCAGCATTTT. This sequence encodes CASSIARVGQPQHF.

The chain carries TRBV29-1 and TRBJ2-5; 10 bases match TRBD1. The CDR3 spans 17 residues. The germline gives CDR1 SQVTM, CDR2 ANQGSEA. V was clipped by 6 bases and J by 4 bases; unmatched bases: 17. This CDR3 reads CSVNDPPGQGYGETQYF. CDR3 nucleotides: TGCAGCGTGAACGATCCACCGGGACAGGGGTACGGAGAGACCCAGTACTTC.

The rearrangement joins TRBV5-1 to TRBJ1-1; no clear D. Germline V lookup: CDR1 SGHRS, CDR2 YFSETQ. V lost 1 base to trimming and J lost 1 base, with 5 bases between them. The CDR3 is 13 residues long. CDR3 bases: TGCGCCAGCAGCTTGTCCAGGAACACTGAAGCTTTCTTT. Amino acids: CASSLSRNTEAFF.

This clone was detected once. CDR3 sequence (DNA): TGTGCCAGCAGCTTAGAAAGGGGGAGCAATCAGCCCCAGCATTTT. It is translated as CASSLERGSNQPQHF. The chain uses TRBV11-2 and TRBJ1-5; D is possibly TRBD1 (6 bases). Germline V lookup: CDR1 SGHAT, CDR2 FQNNGV. The CDR3 runs to 15 residues. V was shortened by 0 bases and J by 1 base, with 7 bases between the two germline ends.

The chain has TRBV3-1 (or the pseudogene TRBV3-2) and TRBJ1-2, with a weak D call TRBD1 (5 bases). Trimming stripped 1 base from V and 4 bases from J, with 16 bases between. The CDR3 is 16 amino acids. Germline V gene data show CDR1 as LGHDT and CDR2 as YNNKEL (reference sequence). CDR3: CASSQGELGLAYGYTF. CDR3 bases: TGTGCCAGCAGCCAAGGTGAGCTGGGGCTCGCCTATGGCTACACCTTC.

Concerning this clone: Different DNA sequences within this sample yield the same CDR3. The chain links TRBV28 to TRBJ2-7; no reliable D call. Germline CDR1 is MDHEN and CDR2 is SYDVKM. The CDR3 extends over 11 amino acids. V was cut by 5 bases and J by 4 bases, with 6 bases left in between. The CDR3 DNA reads as TGTGCCAGCAGTCCAGGATACGAGCAGTACTTC. Encoded protein: CASSPGYEQYF.

This sequence joins TRBV13 and TRBJ1-5; the D gene is possibly TRBD1 (6 bases). Trimming shortened V by 0 bases and J by 7 bases, and 13 bases separated the two germline ends. CDR1 is PRHDT, CDR2 FYEKMQ, per germline (reference sequence). The CDR3 is 15 amino acids. In nucleotides, the CDR3 is TGTGCCAGCAGCTTAGGAGCAGGGGTTGAACAGCCCCAGCATTTT. This gives the protein CASSLGAGVEQPQHF.

V usage is TRBV25-1 and J usage is TRBJ2-5, with D possibly matching TRBD1 (8 bases). CDR3 length: 15 amino acids. Germline-derived CDR1 and CDR2 are MGHDK and SYGVNS. Trimming removed 6 bases from V and 9 bases from J, with 23 bases in between. The CDR3 DNA reads as TGTGCCAGCAGGTACTCCGGGACAGGTCGGGGGGCCCAGTACTTC. This translates into CASRYSGTGRGAQYF.

The V gene is TRBV4-3, the J gene TRBJ2-7; weak D call: TRBD2 (5 bases). Between the trimmed V and J ends, which lost 2 bases and 3 bases, there was a span of 11 bases. The CDR3 is made up of 14 amino acids. Germline-derived CDR1 and CDR2 are LGHNA and YSLEER. CDR3 residues: CASSQHSGVYEQYF. CDR3 in DNA: TGCGCCAGCAGCCAACACTCCGGGGTCTACGAGCAGTACTTC.

The V and J genes are TRBV25-1 and TRBJ1-2, with D tentatively TRBD1 (6 bases). Germline V gene data show CDR1 as MGHDK and CDR2 as SYGVNS. The V gene lost 8 bases and the J gene lost 4 bases, with 23 bases spanning the gap. CDR3 length equals 16 residues. This CDR3 is CASAVLRQAGGYGYTF. CDR3 in DNA: TGTGCCAGCGCGGTCTTACGACAGGCGGGGGGCTATGGCTACACCTTC.

V is TRBV28 and J is TRBJ2-2; 7 nucleotides agree with TRBD2. This CDR3 region has 15 residues. Germline V gene sequence: CDR1 MDHEN, CDR2 SYDVKM. V shed 5 bases and J 1 base; nucleotides not matched to a gene: 4. CDR3 DNA: TGTGCCAGCAGTCCCCTAGCGGAGAACACCGGGGAGCTGTTTTTT. Translation: CASSPLAENTGELFF. The full variable domain, rest sourced from reference TRBV28 and TRBJ2-2, is DVKVTQSSRYLVKRTGEKVFLECVQDMDHENMFWYRQDPGLGLRLIYFSYDVKMKEKGDIPEGYSVSREKKERFSLILESASTNQTSMYLCASSPLAENTGELFFGEGSRLTVL.

The V and J genes are TRBV4-1 and TRBJ1-6; D is unresolved. V was trimmed by 0 bases and J by 0 bases, leaving 6 bases between them. Germline-derived CDR1 and CDR2 are MGHRA and YSYEKL. The CDR3 has 16 residues. CDR3 in DNA: TGCGCCAGCAGCCAAGATCTGAGCTCCTATAATTCACCCCTCCACTTT. As protein: CASSQDLSSYNSPLHF.

This sequence joins TRBV11-1 and TRBJ2-1; TRBD1 or TRBD2 may be the D gene (5 bases each). The CDR3 extends over 14 amino acids. V was cut by 2 bases and J by 8 bases, with 13 bases left in between. The germline gives CDR1 SGHAT, CDR2 FQDESV (reference sequence). Here the CDR3 reads CASSLSGRRDEQFF. Here the CDR3 DNA reads TGTGCCAGCAGCTTATCGGGGCGCAGGGATGAGCAGTTCTTC.

The gene calls are TRBV7-2 and TRBJ2-1, with a possible D match to TRBD2 (7 bases). This CDR3 comprises 14 residues. Per the germline V gene, CDR1 is SGHTA and CDR2 is FQGNSA. Trimming took off 8 bases at V and 9 bases at J, with 20 bases between the two ends. CDR3 nucleotide sequence: TGTGCCAGCCAAGGGGGAGCGGGATGGAGTGAGCAGTTCTTC. As protein: CASQGGAGWSEQFF.

The V gene is TRBV5-1, the J gene TRBJ2-3, with unresolved D. This CDR3 comprises 15 residues. V was shortened by 0 bases and J by 2 bases, with 10 bases between the two germline ends. Germline V gives CDR1 SGHRS, CDR2 YFSETQ. CDR3 bases: TGCGCCAGCAGCTTGGTAGGCTCACTCACAGATACGCAGTATTTT. This codes for CASSLVGSLTDTQYF.

The rearrangement joins TRBV11-3 to TRBJ2-1; the D call may be TRBD1 or TRBD2 (5 bases each). Germline values: CDR1 SGHNT, CDR2 YENEEA. The CDR3 loop spans 15 amino acids. V shed 0 bases and J shed 2 bases, with 8 bases lying between them. For the CDR3, the DNA is TGTGCCAGCAGCTTAGATCAGGGACCCTACAATGAGCAGTTCTTC. It yields the protein CASSLDQGPYNEQFF.

The J gene is TRBJ1-2, the V gene TRBV28, with 8 bases lining up with TRBD1. J lost 5 bases, V lost 6 bases, and 11 bases had no gene match. From germline, CDR1 is MDHEN and CDR2 SYDVKM. This CDR3 is built from 15 residues. The CDR3 loop reads CASRPGTGLEYGYTF. The CDR3 DNA reads as TGTGCCAGCAGGCCTGGGACAGGCCTTGAATATGGCTACACCTTC.

The chain employs TRBV7-2 and TRBJ1-3; 8 bases line up with TRBD1. The ends lost 6 bases at V and 3 bases at J; junction bases unmatched: 7. Germline CDR1 is SGHTA and CDR2 is FQGNSA. The CDR3 is made up of 15 amino acids. CDR3 in amino acids: CASSSTGGLGNTIYF. CDR3 coding DNA: TGTGCCAGCAGTTCCACAGGGGGTCTTGGAAACACCATATATTTT.

The chain couples TRBV27 to TRBJ2-7, with D possibly TRBD2 on 6 matching bases. This CDR3 contains 15 residues. V gave up 0 bases and J gave up 3 bases, with 12 bases separating them. The germline gives CDR1 MNHEY, CDR2 SMNVEV (reference sequence). The CDR3 loop reads CASSLSMGGGYEQYF. The CDR3, as DNA: TGTGCCAGCAGTTTATCTATGGGAGGAGGCTACGAGCAGTACTTC.

This chain's CDR3 is CASSTSTGPAGQYNEQFF. In DNA, the CDR3 is TGTGCCAGCAGTACCTCGACAGGCCCAGCGGGGCAATACAATGAGCAGTTCTTC. The genes are TRBV28 and TRBJ2-1, with TRBD2 as a possible D gene (7 bases). The V and J ends lost 5 bases and 4 bases respectively, with 24 bases between them. This CDR3 is built from 18 residues. Per the germline V gene, CDR1 is MDHEN and CDR2 is SYDVKM.

The V and J genes are TRBV27 and TRBJ2-1, with unresolved D. Germline loops: CDR1 MNHEY, CDR2 SMNVEV (reference sequence). This CDR3 comprises 12 residues. V gave up 4 bases and J gave up 2 bases, with 3 bases separating them. CDR3 nucleotides: TGTGCCAGCAGTTCCGCCTACAATGAGCAGTTCTTC. Translation gives CASSSAYNEQFF.

The rearrangement joins TRBV5-1 to TRBJ2-1, with TRBD2 matching over 7 bases. J was trimmed by 2 bases and V by 4 bases; bases with no gene match: 6. The CDR3 totals 15 residues. The V gene's germline CDR1 is SGHRS and CDR2 YFSETQ. The CDR3 DNA reads TGCGCCAGCAGCCTTAGCGGGTGGGCCTACAATGAGCAGTTCTTC. This encodes CASSLSGWAYNEQFF.

The rearrangement uses TRBV28 and TRBJ2-7; a weak D match, TRBD2 (6 bases). Deletions cut 5 bases from V and 6 bases from J, with 11 bases between. This CDR3 is 12 amino acids long. Germline-derived CDR1 and CDR2 are MDHEN and SYDVKM. The CDR3 region is CASSDGRGEQYF. The CDR3 nucleotides are TGTGCCAGCAGTGATGGGCGGGGCGAGCAGTACTTC.

This clone came up once. The chain carries TRBV19 and TRBJ2-7; D tentatively reads TRBD1 or TRBD2 (5 bases each). With 3 bases removed from V and 9 bases from J, the gap between germline ends came to 15 bases. This CDR3 comprises 13 residues. From germline, CDR1 is LNHDA and CDR2 SQIVND (reference sequence). The CDR3 bases are TGTGCCAGTAGTATCGGCAGGGAGCAAAGGCAGTACTTC. It yields the protein CASSIGREQRQYF.